This T cell receptor (beta chain) was documented in a study of CD8+CD57+ T cells in acquired aplastic anemia (dated by TCRdb to 2017 to 2018). Context from the whole study: A mean of about 3.2 ug of DNA, ranging from about 0.2 to 27.4 ug, was extracted from sorted CD4+ and CD8+ cells. Healthy donor samples averaged about 10 million reads for CD4+ and 11 million to 14 million for CD8+ cells.

TCR repertoires of sorted CD4+ and CD8+ blood T cells from severe aplastic anemia patients and healthy subjects were deep-sequenced in the study. Ficoll-Paque density gradient centrifugation was used to isolate peripheral blood mononuclear cells. Before DNA extraction, CD4+ and CD8+ T cells were sorted with FACS or magnetic beads. In the case of this clonotype: Its antigen is still unknown. Base quality data are lacking; no much larger clone is found one base away.

General findings and caveats noted by the study authors: CD8+ Simpson's diversity did not differ significantly between patients and healthy controls (P=0.060). Although roughly 30 CD8+ CDR3 sequences were shared by patients and controls, these sequences appeared highly expressed in patients and within the immunodominant clones of patients.

TCR beta VDJ combination and CDR3 sequence profiling used genomic DNA as the template. TCR repertoire sequencing was run on an Illumina HiSeq 2000. The paper's data handling went like this. Repertoires were assessed using TRBV/TRBJ rearrangement plots, CDR3 size and DJ length profiles, and Simpson's diversity index. The immunodominant clone was defined as the most abundant DNA sequence in deep sequencing data. CDR3 amino acid sequences were screened for sharing across subjects and compared with published repertoires and the VDJdb database. TCRdb trimmed public reads at Q25 via fastp, called clones via MiXCR and kept in-frame beta chains. For every CDR3 protein sequence, its rows merge into one entry that carries the most common genes and DNA. TCRdb assigned the V and J calls; the authors' analysis was not used. Here the sample has roughly 170,000 distinct CDR3 sequences; under 75% occur a single time. The biggest ten clones account for under 50% of the sample.

V is shortened by 2 bases, J by 8 bases, and the region joining them spans 15 bases. Counted from cysteine to phenylalanine, this CDR3 has 14 amino acids. The DNA shown is the 42-base CDR3, in frame from base 1. In the germline V gene, CDR1 corresponds to SGHTA and CDR2 to FQGNSA. The sample taken for sequencing was sorted CD4+, CD8+, or CD8+CD57+ T cells (not recorded which) from PBMCs. This clonotype was sampled from a human donor in good health. This chain joins TRBV7-2 to TRBJ1-2; perhaps TRBD1 is the D gene, with 6 bases matching. The CDR3 corresponds to CASSLPTGTSGYTF. The DNA sequence follows: TGTGCCAGCAGCTTACCAACCGGGACAAGCGGCTACACCTTC.